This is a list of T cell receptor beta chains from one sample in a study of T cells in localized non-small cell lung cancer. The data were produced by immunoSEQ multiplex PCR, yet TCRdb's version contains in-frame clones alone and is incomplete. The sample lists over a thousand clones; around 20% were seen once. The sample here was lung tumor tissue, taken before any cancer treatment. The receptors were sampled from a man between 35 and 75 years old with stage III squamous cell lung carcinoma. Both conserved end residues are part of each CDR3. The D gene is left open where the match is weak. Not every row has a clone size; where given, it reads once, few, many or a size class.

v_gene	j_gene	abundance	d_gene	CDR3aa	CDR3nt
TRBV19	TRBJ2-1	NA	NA	CASGRETYNEQFF	TGTGCCAGTGGACGGGAAACCTACAATGAGCAGTTCTTC
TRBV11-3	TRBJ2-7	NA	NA	CASSLEGGSLYEQYF	TGTGCCAGCAGCTTGGAGGGCGGTAGCCTCTACGAGCAGTACTTC
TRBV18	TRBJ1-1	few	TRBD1	CASSPQPQGASTEAFF	TGTGCCAGCTCACCACAACCACAGGGGGCAAGCACTGAAGCTTTCTTT
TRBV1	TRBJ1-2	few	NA	CASSQDVGQFYGYTF	TGCGCCAGCAGCCAAGATGTGGGACAGTTCTATGGCTACACCTTC
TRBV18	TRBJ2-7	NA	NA	CASSPPTGRGYEQYF	TGTGCCAGCTCACCACCCACAGGGAGGGGATACGAGCAGTACTTC
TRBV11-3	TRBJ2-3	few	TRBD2	CASSDSYLAGEAQYF	TGTGCCAGCAGCGATTCTTACCTAGCGGGGGAGGCGCAGTATTTT
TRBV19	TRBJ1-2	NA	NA	CASSNPQGYGYTF	TGTGCCAGTAGTAACCCCCAGGGCTATGGCTACACCTTC
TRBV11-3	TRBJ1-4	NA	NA	CASSLSIAYNEKLFF	TGTGCCAGCAGCTTAAGTATCGCCTATAATGAAAAACTGTTTTTT
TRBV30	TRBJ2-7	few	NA	CAWSVFHASLYEQYF	TGTGCCTGGAGTGTATTCCACGCCAGCCTCTACGAGCAGTACTTC
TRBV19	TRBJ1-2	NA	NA	CASSSKTRSGYTF	TGTGCCAGTAGTAGCAAGACCCGGAGCGGCTACACCTTC
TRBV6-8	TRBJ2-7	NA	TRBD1	CASSDPGTGFYEQYF	TGTGCCAGCAGTGACCCTGGGACAGGGTTCTACGAGCAGTACTTC
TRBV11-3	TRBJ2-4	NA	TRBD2	CASTQSGRGNAAKNIQYF	TGTGCCAGCACCCAGAGCGGGAGAGGGAACGCGGCCAAAAACATTCAGTACTTC
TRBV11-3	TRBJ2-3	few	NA	CASSLGHSPRDTQYF	TGTGCCAGCAGCCTCGGACACTCACCCAGAGATACGCAGTATTTT
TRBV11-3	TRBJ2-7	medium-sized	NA	CASSLVWGPYEQYF	TGTGCCAGCAGCTTGGTTTGGGGCCCCTACGAGCAGTACTTC
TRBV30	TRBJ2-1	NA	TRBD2	CAWGTSGRLLF	TGTGCCTGGGGGACTAGCGGGAGGTTACTCTTC
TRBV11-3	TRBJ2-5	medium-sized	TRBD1	CASSSYYRGRETQYF	TGTGCCAGCAGCTCCTACTACAGGGGCAGAGAGACCCAGTACTTC
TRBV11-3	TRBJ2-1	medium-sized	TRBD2	CASSPLAGGYNEQFF	TGTGCCAGCAGCCCGCTAGCGGGAGGGTACAATGAGCAGTTCTTC
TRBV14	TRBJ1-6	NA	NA	CASSQLGGGSAYNSPLHF	TGTGCCAGCAGCCAACTCGGAGGGGGGTCGGCCTATAATTCACCCCTCCACTTT
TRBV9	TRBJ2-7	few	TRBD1	CATADRVSYEQYF	TGTGCCACCGCCGACAGGGTCTCCTACGAGCAGTACTTC
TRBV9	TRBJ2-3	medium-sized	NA	CASSAFPSSSTDTQYF	TGTGCCAGCAGCGCTTTCCCATCTAGCAGCACAGATACGCAGTATTTT
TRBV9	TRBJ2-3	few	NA	CASSVHGGPTDTQYF	TGTGCCAGCAGCGTACACGGCGGGCCCACAGATACGCAGTATTTT
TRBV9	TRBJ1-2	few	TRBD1	CASSASGGSYGYTF	TGTGCCAGCAGCGCTTCAGGGGGGAGCTATGGCTACACCTTC
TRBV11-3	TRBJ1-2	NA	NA	CASSLGGQPARGYTF	TGTGCCAGCAGCTTAGGTGGACAGCCAGCCCGGGGCTACACCTTC
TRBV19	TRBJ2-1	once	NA	CASSIGPLEGNEQFF	TGTGCCAGTAGTATAGGTCCCCTTGAGGGCAATGAGCAGTTCTTC
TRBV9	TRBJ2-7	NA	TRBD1	CASSGPGQGTYEQYF	TGTGCCAGCAGTGGCCCGGGACAGGGGACCTACGAGCAGTACTTC
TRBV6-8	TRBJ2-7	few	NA	CASRTAPGRDAYEQYF	TGTGCCAGCAGGACTGCCCCCGGGAGAGACGCCTACGAGCAGTACTTC
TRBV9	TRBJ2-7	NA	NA	CASSVEPFDEQYF	TGTGCCAGCAGCGTAGAGCCCTTCGACGAGCAGTACTTC
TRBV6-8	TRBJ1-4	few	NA	CASSSRRLYEKLFF	TGTGCCAGCAGTTCGCGACGGCTATATGAAAAACTGTTTTTT
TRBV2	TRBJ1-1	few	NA	CASTNSQGTEAFF	TGTGCCAGCACCAACTCCCAGGGCACTGAAGCTTTCTTT
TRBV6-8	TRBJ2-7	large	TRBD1	CASSYYGTGGIEQYF	TGTGCCAGCAGTTACTATGGGACAGGGGGAATTGAGCAGTACTTC
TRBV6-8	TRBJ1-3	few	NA	CASSADRYYSGNTIYF	TGTGCCAGCAGTGCCGACAGGTACTACTCTGGAAACACCATATATTTT
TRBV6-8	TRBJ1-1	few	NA	CASTPTGRTEAFF	TGTGCCAGCACCCCCACGGGTCGAACTGAAGCTTTCTTT
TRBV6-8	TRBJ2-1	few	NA	CASSYSTTRGFSYNEQFF	TGTGCCAGCAGTTACTCGACAACCAGGGGATTCTCCTACAATGAGCAGTTCTTC
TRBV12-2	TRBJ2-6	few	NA	CAVPGQVFSGANVLTF	TGTGCCGTACCGGGACAGGTTTTCTCTGGGGCCAACGTCCTGACTTTC
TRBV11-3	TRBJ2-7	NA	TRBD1	CASRHSYGTGKSYEQYF	TGTGCCAGCAGACATTCCTACGGGACAGGGAAATCCTACGAGCAGTACTTC
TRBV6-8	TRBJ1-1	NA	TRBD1	CASDEGQGLYTEAFF	TGTGCCAGCGATGAGGGACAGGGGTTGTACACTGAAGCTTTCTTT
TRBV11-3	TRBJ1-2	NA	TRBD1	CASSPGQGAQVYGYTF	TGTGCCAGCAGCCCCGGACAGGGGGCGCAGGTCTATGGCTACACCTTC
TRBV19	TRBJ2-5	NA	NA	CASSPWTGRTQYF	TGTGCCAGTAGTCCCTGGACGGGGCGGACCCAGTACTTC
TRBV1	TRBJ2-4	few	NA	CASSQGKSAKNIQYF	TGCGCCAGCAGCCAGGGGAAGTCGGCCAAAAACATTCAGTACTTC
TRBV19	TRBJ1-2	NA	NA	CAISDLTLGERYTF	TGTGCCATCTCGGATTTAACCCTGGGGGAACGCTACACCTTC